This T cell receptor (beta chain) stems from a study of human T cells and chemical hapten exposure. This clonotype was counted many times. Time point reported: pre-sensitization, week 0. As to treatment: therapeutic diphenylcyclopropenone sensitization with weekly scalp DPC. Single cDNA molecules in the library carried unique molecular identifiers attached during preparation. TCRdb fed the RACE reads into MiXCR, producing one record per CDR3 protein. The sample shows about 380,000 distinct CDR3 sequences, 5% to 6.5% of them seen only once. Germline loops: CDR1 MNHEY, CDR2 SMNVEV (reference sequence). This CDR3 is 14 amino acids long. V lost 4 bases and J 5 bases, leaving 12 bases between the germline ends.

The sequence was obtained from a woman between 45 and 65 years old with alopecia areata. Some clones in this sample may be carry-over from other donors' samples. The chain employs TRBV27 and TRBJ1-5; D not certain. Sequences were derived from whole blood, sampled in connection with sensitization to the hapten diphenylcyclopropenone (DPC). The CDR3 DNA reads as TGTGCCAGCAGTTGGAGGGTCGGAGATCAGCCCCAGCATTTT. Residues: CASSWRVGDQPQHF.